This TCR beta chain was recorded in a study of T-cell memory formation after mild COVID-19. General study findings and limits: Within pre-infection memory, some responding clones were found, suggesting cross-reactive memory joined. Clones contracting across day 15 to 85 had a balanced CD4/CD8 profile; later expanding clones leaned CD4+. Among clones peaking at day 37 in the second wave, SARS-CoV-2 specificity remained unconfirmed.

Comments on this clonotype: Its specificity is not known.

One entry per CDR3 protein, called by TCRdb with MiXCR from the 5' RACE reads. Here the sample spans approximately 230,000 distinct CDR3 sequences, less than 20% being singletons. V dropped 4 bases and J dropped 2 bases, with 13 bases sitting between them. This CDR3 spans 15 amino acids. Per germline, CDR1 KGHDR and CDR2 SFDVKD. The sequence derives from a man in his late teens or twenties who had mild COVID-19 (a few samples of this study predate the infection). Cell type and time point are not known. The chain uses TRBV24-1 and TRBJ1-2; D gene unclear. Sequencing was done on a sample of PBMCs or a T cell subset sorted from them (not recorded which). CDR3 in amino acids: CATSDRASPNYGYTF. As DNA, the CDR3 is TGTGCCACCAGTGACCGGGCGAGTCCCAACTATGGCTACACCTTC.